A single sample gave rise to the 27 T cell receptor beta chains below, sequenced in a study of patients and donors after allogeneic stem cell transplantation. From the RT-PCR reads, TCRdb called clonotypes with MiXCR, one entry per CDR3 protein. The sample consists of just over 55,000 distinct CDR3 sequences, 10% to 15% of them appearing once. Source material: blood, either unsorted or a sorted T cell fraction (not recorded which). The origin of the receptors is a human donor who was either an allogeneic HSCT recipient or a stem cell or donor lymphocyte infusion donor (not recorded which). It is not recorded whose cells these are; they may come from a transplant donor.

This clonotype was detected only a few times. The V call is TRBV7-9, the J call TRBJ2-7; 8 nucleotides agree with TRBD2. V lost 8 bases, J lost 3 bases, and 18 bases stayed unmatched. This CDR3 is built from 17 residues. Germline V gene sequence: CDR1 SEHNR, CDR2 FQNEAQ (reference sequence). CDR3 DNA: TGTGCCAGCGAGAAATATTCGGGGCTAGCGGGTTTCTACGAGCAGTACTTC. Translated, it gives CASEKYSGLAGFYEQYF.

The V and J genes are TRBV18 and TRBJ2-2; TRBD2 matches 9 bases. Germline lookup yields CDR1 KGHSH and CDR2 LQKENI. This CDR3 comprises 16 residues. J gave up 2 bases and V 3 bases, and 4 bases lay outside the gene matches. The CDR3 reads CASSPTSGHNTGELFF. DNA for the CDR3: TGTGCCAGCTCACCTACTAGCGGGCATAACACCGGGGAGCTGTTTTTT.

This clonotype occurred many times. The rearrangement uses TRBV27 and TRBJ1-3, with D hard to call. V lost 3 bases and J lost 4, with 10 bases in between. The CDR3 has 14 amino acids. The germline V gene encodes CDR1 MNHEY and CDR2 SMNVEV (reference sequence). CDR3: CASSFLGGGNTIYF. CDR3 in DNA: TGTGCCAGCAGTTTCTTGGGAGGCGGAAACACCATATATTTT.

This clonotype was seen only a few times. CDR3 DNA sequence: TGCGCCAGCAGCCCAAGGAGGGGGCCAGAGACCCAGTACTTC. This gives the protein CASSPRRGPETQYF. The rearrangement links TRBV5-1 to TRBJ2-5; tentatively, D is TRBD1 (7 bases). Trimming stripped 4 bases from V and 4 bases from J, with 14 bases between. CDR3 length: 14 residues. Germline lookup yields CDR1 SGHRS and CDR2 YFSETQ.

This clonotype appeared many times. The chain couples TRBV2 to TRBJ1-5; TRBD1 matches at 8 bases. The CDR3 contains 17 residues. CDR1 and CDR2 from the germline V gene are SNHLY and FYNNEI. V dropped 6 bases and J dropped 0; count of bases not matched to a gene: 10. The CDR3 spells CASSETGTGYSNQPQHF. CDR3 nucleotide sequence: TGTGCCAGCAGCGAAACTGGGACAGGCTATAGCAATCAGCCCCAGCATTTT. The full variable domain, with the rest looked up from reference TRBV2 and TRBJ1-5, is EPEVTQTPSHQVTQMGQEVILRCVPISNHLYFYWYRQILGQKVEFLVSFYNNEISEKSEIFDDQFSVERPDGSNFTLKIRSTKLEDSAMYFCASSETGTGYSNQPQHFGDGTRLSIL.

This clonotype was seen at least ten times. CDR3 amino acids: CASSLSRRGTGAALNTEAFF. CDR3 bases: TGTGCCAGCAGTTTATCTCGGAGGGGGACAGGGGCTGCTTTGAACACTGAAGCTTTCTTT. The chain uses TRBV27 and TRBJ1-1, with 10 bases that match TRBD1. Per germline, CDR1 MNHEY and CDR2 SMNVEV (reference sequence). The CDR3 length is 20 residues. V trimming: 0 bases; J trimming: 0 bases; junction bases outside the gene matches: 13.

This clonotype was counted between two and nine times. V and J are TRBV6-6 and TRBJ1-2; weak D call: TRBD1 (6 bases). Germline CDR1 reads MNHNY; CDR2 reads SVGAGI (reference sequence). The CDR3 covers 12 residues. Deletions cut 10 bases from V and 5 bases from J, with 14 bases between. The CDR3, as DNA: TGTGCCATTGAAGGGACATATTATGGCTACACCTTC. Its translation is CAIEGTYYGYTF.

The V call is TRBV5-5, the J call TRBJ1-1; maybe TRBD1 (5 bases). Per the germline V gene, CDR1 is SGHKS and CDR2 is YYEKEE (reference sequence). This CDR3 contains 14 residues. V lost 2 bases, J lost 4 bases, and 12 bases lay in between. CDR3 DNA: TGTGCCAGCAGCTTCCACCAGGGTGTCACTGAAGCTTTCTTT. Translation: CASSFHQGVTEAFF.

This clonotype has a handful of counts. The chain is built from TRBV20-1 and TRBJ2-2, with 10 bases aligning to TRBD2. V trimming: 5 bases; J trimming: 0 bases; junction bases outside the gene matches: 0. This CDR3 is built from 14 residues. Germline V gene data show CDR1 as DFQATT and CDR2 as SNEGSKA (reference sequence). The CDR3 DNA is TGCAGTGCTGGGACTAGCGCGAACACCGGGGAGCTGTTTTTT. Translation: CSAGTSANTGELFF.

The chain combines TRBV7-9 with TRBJ2-1; the D is unclear. The V end lost 1 base, the J end lost 3 bases, and 13 bases lay between the germline ends. The CDR3 has 16 amino acids. CDR1 SEHNR and CDR2 FQNEAQ come from the germline V gene (reference sequence). The DNA for the CDR3 is TGTGCCAGCAGCTTAGTTGAAGGGAAACGCTACAATGAGCAGTTCTTC. Its protein is CASSLVEGKRYNEQFF.

The chain is built from TRBV5-6 and TRBJ2-5, with D hard to call. This CDR3 spans 14 amino acids. The ends were cut back, 1 base at V and 2 bases at J, with 9 bases in the middle. Germline V CDR1 and CDR2: SGHDT, YYEEEE. The CDR3 sequence: CASSLRSLQETQYF. In DNA, the CDR3 is TGTGCCAGCAGCTTGCGGTCATTACAAGAGACCCAGTACTTC.

The J gene is TRBJ2-3, the V gene TRBV6-5; weak D call: TRBD1 (6 bases). V lost 1 base to trimming and J lost 4 bases, with 12 bases between them. Germline V gene sequence: CDR1 MNHEY, CDR2 SVGAGI. The length of the CDR3 is 15 residues. The CDR3 protein is CASSYFQTGPDTQYF. The CDR3 DNA reads as TGTGCCAGCAGTTACTTCCAGACAGGTCCAGATACGCAGTATTTT.

The sample holds a few counts of this clonotype. This chain connects TRBV28 to TRBJ2-1, with D possibly TRBD1 on 5 matching bases. CDR3 length: 16 residues. CDR1 and CDR2 (germline): MDHEN, SYDVKM. Trimming removed 5 bases at V and 0 bases at J, with 14 bases between. CDR3 amino acids: CASSPLTESSYNEQFF. CDR3 DNA sequence: TGTGCCAGCAGTCCACTGACAGAAAGCTCCTACAATGAGCAGTTCTTC.

This clonotype was seen many times. The rearrangement uses TRBV20-1 and TRBJ1-5; D is perhaps TRBD1 (6 bases). CDR1 is DFQATT and CDR2 is SNEGSKA in the germline V gene (reference sequence). The CDR3 is 14 residues long. V gave up 0 bases and J gave up 5 bases, with 11 bases separating them. CDR3 sequence reads: CSAREGGEYQPQHF. DNA for the CDR3: TGCAGTGCTAGAGAAGGGGGAGAATATCAGCCCCAGCATTTT.

The table lists this clonotype with a few counts. The gene calls are TRBV5-1 and TRBJ2-7; the match to TRBD2 covers 9 bases. The V segment lost 1 base and the J segment 0 bases; nucleotides outside the gene matches: 8. The length of the CDR3 is 17 residues. Germline CDR1 and CDR2: SGHRS and YFSETQ. CDR3 nucleotide sequence: TGCGCCAGCAGCTTGACGGTGCGGGAGGGCCGCTCCTACGAGCAGTACTTC. This codes for CASSLTVREGRSYEQYF. The full variable domain, its missing parts supplied by reference TRBV5-1 and TRBJ2-7, is KAGVTQTPRYLIKTRGQQVTLSCSPISGHRSVSWYQQTPGQGLQFLFEYFSETQRNKGNFPGRFSGRQFSNSRSEMNVSTLELGDSALYLCASSLTVREGRSYEQYFGPGTRLTVT.

This chain links TRBV29-1 with TRBJ2-7; D not resolved. The CDR3 has 11 residues. CDR1 is SQVTM and CDR2 is ANQGSEA in the germline V gene. V lost 7 bases and J 7 bases, leaving 14 bases between the germline ends. The CDR3 loop is CSARLAREQYF. CDR3 in DNA: TGCAGCGCAAGACTGGCGAGGGAGCAGTACTTC.

This clonotype turned up a few times. The V call is TRBV11-1, the J call TRBJ2-1; 11 bases match TRBD2. CDR3 length: 17 residues. V shed 5 bases and J 4 bases; nucleotides not matched to a gene: 10. Germline V gene sequence: CDR1 SGHAT, CDR2 FQDESV (reference sequence). The chain's CDR3 is CASSPRRSSGRYNEQFF. The CDR3 DNA reads TGTGCCAGCAGCCCCCGTAGGTCTAGCGGGAGGTACAATGAGCAGTTCTTC. Together with reference TRBV11-1 and TRBJ2-1, the CDR3 gives the full variable domain: EAEVAQSPRYKITEKSQAVAFWCDPISGHATLYWYRQILGQGPELLVQFQDESVVDDSQLPKDRFSAERLKGVDSTLKIQPAELGDSAMYLCASSPRRSSGRYNEQFFGPGTRLTVL.

V and J are TRBV29-1 and TRBJ1-1, with D possibly TRBD1 on 6 matching bases. Trimming took off 7 bases at V and 4 bases at J, with 16 bases between the two ends. Per germline, CDR1 SQVTM and CDR2 ANQGSEA. This CDR3 contains 13 residues. CDR3 DNA sequence: TGCAGCGGACGTGAGGGGGGCGGCACTGAAGCTTTCTTT. Translated, it gives CSGREGGGTEAFF.

With respect to this clonotype: A much more abundant neighbour one base away suggests this may be a read error. Since the CDR3 does not end with the conserved phenylalanine or tryptophan, this likely comes from a read error. The rearrangement uses TRBV6-6 and TRBJ1-1, with D hard to call. CDR3 length equals 12 residues. V was shortened by 6 bases and J by 2 bases, with 7 bases between the two germline ends. Germline loops: CDR1 MNHNY, CDR2 SVGAGI (reference sequence). CDR3 nucleotide sequence: TGTGCCAGCAGGAGGGTAAACACTGAAGCTTTCCTT. It encodes CASRRVNTEAFL.

This clonotype was found a few times. The V and J genes are TRBV24-1 and TRBJ2-4, with 9 bases lining up with TRBD2. Looked up from germline, CDR1 is KGHDR and CDR2 is SFDVKD. The CDR3 has 17 residues. With V trimmed by 3 bases and J by 8 bases, 13 bases remained unmatched. As DNA, the CDR3 is TGTGCCACCAGTGATCCGGGGTTCCAGCGGGAGGTTGACATTCAGTACTTC. It yields the protein CATSDPGFQREVDIQYF.

This clonotype occurred many times. This chain uses TRBV6-5 with TRBJ1-6; unclear D gene. Germline values: CDR1 MNHEY, CDR2 SVGAGI. CDR3 length: 13 residues. The V end was cut by 2 bases, the J end by 7 bases, with 6 bases between. The CDR3, as DNA: TGTGCCAGCAGTTACGCTGGGAATTCACCCCTCCACTTT. The encoded protein is CASSYAGNSPLHF.

For this clonotype: This sequence may be a read error, since a much larger clone differs from it by one base. The J gene is TRBJ1-2, the V gene TRBV5-1; D call uncertain. CDR1 SGHRS and CDR2 YFSETQ come from the germline V gene. The CDR3 has 14 residues. Trimming removed 4 bases at V and 3 bases at J, with 13 bases between. CDR3 residues: CASSTGSPDYGYTF. As DNA, the CDR3 is TGCGCCAGCAGCACTGGGTCCCCCGACTATGGCTACACCTTC.

This clonotype was counted ten times or more. The genes are TRBV5-1 and TRBJ1-2; 7 bases are a match to TRBD1. Per the germline V gene, CDR1 is SGHRS and CDR2 is YFSETQ. The V and J ends lost 4 bases and 6 bases, in that order; junction bases with no gene match: 12. CDR3 length equals 15 residues. CDR3 amino acids: CASSLLAEGADGYTF. CDR3 sequence (DNA): TGCGCCAGCAGCCTACTGGCGGAGGGGGCAGATGGCTACACCTTC.

This clonotype was recorded a few times. The chain carries TRBV5-1 and TRBJ2-1, with 8 bases lining up with TRBD2. This CDR3 has 16 residues. Germline V gives CDR1 SGHRS, CDR2 YFSETQ. J was trimmed by 1 base and V by 4 bases; bases with no gene match: 7. The CDR3 sequence: CASSPREEGSYNEQFF. DNA for the CDR3: TGCGCCAGCAGCCCGCGGGAGGAAGGGTCCTACAATGAGCAGTTCTTC.

This clonotype was detected a few times. V and J are TRBV15 and TRBJ1-1; D is uncertain. This CDR3 has 13 residues. From germline, CDR1 is LNHNV and CDR2 YYDKDF (reference sequence). The germline V and J ends were trimmed by 4 bases and 1 base, with 7 bases remaining between them. The CDR3 nucleotides are TGTGCCACCAGCATCACCGGGAACACTGAAGCTTTCTTT. Its protein product is CATSITGNTEAFF.

The CDR3 DNA reads as TGTGCCAGCAGCCACCTAACATCATACACCGGGGAGCTGTTTTTT. This translates into CASSHLTSYTGELFF. This sequence joins TRBV7-6 and TRBJ2-2; D gene uncertain. This CDR3 region has 15 residues. Germline lookup yields CDR1 SGHVS and CDR2 FNYEAQ. V was trimmed by 5 bases and J by 3 bases, leaving 13 bases between them.

This clonotype was recorded many times. V gene TRBV10-3 combines with J gene TRBJ1-5; 7 bases line up with TRBD1. CDR1 is ENHRY, CDR2 SYGVKD, per germline. CDR3 length: 14 amino acids. Trimming removed 6 bases from V and 5 bases from J; junction bases left unmatched: 7. The CDR3 reads CAIREAGGDQPQHF. CDR3 nucleotides: TGTGCCATCAGAGAAGCAGGGGGGGATCAGCCCCAGCATTTT.